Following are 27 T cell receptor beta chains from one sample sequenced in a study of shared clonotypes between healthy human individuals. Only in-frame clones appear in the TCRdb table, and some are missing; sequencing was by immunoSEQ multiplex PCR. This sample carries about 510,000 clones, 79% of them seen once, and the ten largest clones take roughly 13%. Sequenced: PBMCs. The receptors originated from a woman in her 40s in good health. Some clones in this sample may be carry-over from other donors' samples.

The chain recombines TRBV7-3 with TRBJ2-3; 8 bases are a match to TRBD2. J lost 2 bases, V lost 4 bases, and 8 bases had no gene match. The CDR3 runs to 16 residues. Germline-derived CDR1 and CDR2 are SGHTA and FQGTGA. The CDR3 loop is CASSSHTSGNTDTQYF. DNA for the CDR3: TGTGCCAGCAGCTCCCATACTAGCGGAAACACAGATACGCAGTATTTT.

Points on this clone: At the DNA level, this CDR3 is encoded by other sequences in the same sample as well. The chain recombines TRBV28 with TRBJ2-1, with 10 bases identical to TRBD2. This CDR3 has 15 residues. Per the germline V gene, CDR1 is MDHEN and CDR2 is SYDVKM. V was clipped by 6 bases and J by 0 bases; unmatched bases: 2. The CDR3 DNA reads TGTGCCAGCAGACCTAGCGGGAGCTCCTACAATGAGCAGTTCTTC. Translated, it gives CASRPSGSSYNEQFF.

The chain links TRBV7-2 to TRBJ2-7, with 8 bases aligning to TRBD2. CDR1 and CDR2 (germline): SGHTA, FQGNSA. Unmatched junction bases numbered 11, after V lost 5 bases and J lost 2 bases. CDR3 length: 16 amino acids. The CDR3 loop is CASSTSGTSGTYEQYF. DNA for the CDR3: TGTGCCAGCAGCACGTCCGGGACTAGTGGGACCTACGAGCAGTACTTC.

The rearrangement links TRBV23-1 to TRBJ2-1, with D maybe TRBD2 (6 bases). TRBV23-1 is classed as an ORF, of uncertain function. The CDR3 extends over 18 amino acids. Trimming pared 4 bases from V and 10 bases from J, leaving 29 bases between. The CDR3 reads CASSPPEVWRDPGVEQFF. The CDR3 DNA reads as TGCGCCAGCAGTCCCCCGGAAGTGTGGCGGGACCCTGGGGTGGAGCAGTTCTTC.

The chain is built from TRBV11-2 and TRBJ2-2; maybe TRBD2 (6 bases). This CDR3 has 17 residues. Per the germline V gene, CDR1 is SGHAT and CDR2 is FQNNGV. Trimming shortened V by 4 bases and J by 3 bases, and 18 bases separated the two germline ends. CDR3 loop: CASSYSRGREDTGELFF. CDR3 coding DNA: TGTGCCAGCAGCTACTCCCGGGGCAGGGAGGACACCGGGGAGCTGTTTTTT.

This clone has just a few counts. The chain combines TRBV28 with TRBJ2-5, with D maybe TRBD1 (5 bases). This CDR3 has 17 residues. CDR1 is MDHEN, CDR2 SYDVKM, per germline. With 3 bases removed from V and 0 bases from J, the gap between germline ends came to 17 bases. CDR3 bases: TGTGCCAGCAGTTTGATGATTTGGGGCAGAGACCAAGAGACCCAGTACTTC. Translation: CASSLMIWGRDQETQYF.

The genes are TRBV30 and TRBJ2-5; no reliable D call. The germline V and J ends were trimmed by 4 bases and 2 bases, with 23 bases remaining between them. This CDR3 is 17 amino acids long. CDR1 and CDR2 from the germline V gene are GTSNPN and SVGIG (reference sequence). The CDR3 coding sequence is TGTGCCTGGACCCTTGGGTTTCTACCTGGCCCGCAAGAGACCCAGTACTTC. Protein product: CAWTLGFLPGPQETQYF. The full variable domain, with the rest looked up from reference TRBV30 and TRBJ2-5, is SQTIHQWPATLVQPVGSPLSLECTVEGTSNPNLYWYRQAAGRGLQLLFYSVGIGQISSEVPQNLSASRPQDRQFILSSKKLLLSDSGFYLCAWTLGFLPGPQETQYFGPGTRLLVL.

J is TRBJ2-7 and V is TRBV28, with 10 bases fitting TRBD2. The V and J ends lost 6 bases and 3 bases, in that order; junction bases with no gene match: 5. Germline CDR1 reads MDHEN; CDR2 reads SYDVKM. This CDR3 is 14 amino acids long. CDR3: CASRLAGDYYEQYF. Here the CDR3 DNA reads TGTGCCAGCAGGCTAGCGGGAGACTACTACGAGCAGTACTTC.

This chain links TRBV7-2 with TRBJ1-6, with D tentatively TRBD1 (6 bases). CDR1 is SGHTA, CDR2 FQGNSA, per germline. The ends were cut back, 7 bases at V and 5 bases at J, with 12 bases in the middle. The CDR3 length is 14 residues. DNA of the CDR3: TGTGCCAGCAAGGGGGGGTACCATAATTCACCCCTCCACTTT. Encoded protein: CASKGGYHNSPLHF.

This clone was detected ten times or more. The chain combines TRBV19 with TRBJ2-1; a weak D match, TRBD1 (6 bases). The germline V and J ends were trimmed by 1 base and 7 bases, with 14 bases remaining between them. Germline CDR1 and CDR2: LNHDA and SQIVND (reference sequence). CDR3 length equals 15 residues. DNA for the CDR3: TGTGCCAGTAGTATAGGCCACAGGGTGGCAAATGAGCAGTTCTTC. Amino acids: CASSIGHRVANEQFF.

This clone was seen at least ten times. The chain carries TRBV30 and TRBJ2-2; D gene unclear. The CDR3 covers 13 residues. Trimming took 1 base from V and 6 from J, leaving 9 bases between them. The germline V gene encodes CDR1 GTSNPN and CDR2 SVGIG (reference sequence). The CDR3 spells CAWSAGEAGELFF. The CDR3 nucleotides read TGTGCCTGGAGTGCGGGCGAAGCCGGGGAGCTGTTTTTT.

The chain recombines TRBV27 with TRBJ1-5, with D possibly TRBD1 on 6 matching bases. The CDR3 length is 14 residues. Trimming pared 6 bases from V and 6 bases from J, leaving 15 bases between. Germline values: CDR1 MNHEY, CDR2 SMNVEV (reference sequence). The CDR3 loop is CASSRTGNLQPQHF. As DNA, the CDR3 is TGTGCCAGCAGCCGTACAGGGAATCTTCAGCCCCAGCATTTT.

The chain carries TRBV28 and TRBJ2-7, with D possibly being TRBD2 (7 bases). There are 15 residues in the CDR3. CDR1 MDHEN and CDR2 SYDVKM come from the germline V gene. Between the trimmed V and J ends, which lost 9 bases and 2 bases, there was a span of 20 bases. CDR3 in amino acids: CASRPGGGQAYEQYF. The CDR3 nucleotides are TGTGCCAGTCGTCCTGGGGGGGGACAAGCCTACGAGCAGTACTTC.

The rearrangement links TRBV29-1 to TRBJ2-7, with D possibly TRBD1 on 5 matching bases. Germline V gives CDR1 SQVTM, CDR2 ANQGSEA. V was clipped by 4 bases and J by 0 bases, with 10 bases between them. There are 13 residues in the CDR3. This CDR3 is CSVADSRSYEQYF. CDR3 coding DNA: TGCAGCGTTGCCGACAGCCGCTCCTACGAGCAGTACTTC.

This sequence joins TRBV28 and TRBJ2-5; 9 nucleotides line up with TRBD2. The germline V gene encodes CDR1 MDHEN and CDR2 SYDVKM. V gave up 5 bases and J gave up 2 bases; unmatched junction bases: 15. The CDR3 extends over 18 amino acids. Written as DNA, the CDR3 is TGTGCCAGCAGTACTCGGACTAGCGCGCGGACTCCTCAAGAGACCCAGTACTTC. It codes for CASSTRTSARTPQETQYF.

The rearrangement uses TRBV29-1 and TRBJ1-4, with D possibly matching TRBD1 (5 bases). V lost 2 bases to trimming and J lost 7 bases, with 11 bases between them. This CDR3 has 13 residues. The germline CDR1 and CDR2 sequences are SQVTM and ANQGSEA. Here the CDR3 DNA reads TGCAGCGTTGAATGGGACGGACCTGAAAAACTGTTTTTT. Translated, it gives CSVEWDGPEKLFF.

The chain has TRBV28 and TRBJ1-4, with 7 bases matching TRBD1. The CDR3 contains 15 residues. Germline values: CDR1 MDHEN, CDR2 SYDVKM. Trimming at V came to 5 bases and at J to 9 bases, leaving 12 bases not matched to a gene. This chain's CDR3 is CASSLDRDIRQKLFF. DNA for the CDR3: TGTGCCAGCAGTCTCGACAGGGACATCCGTCAAAAACTGTTTTTT.

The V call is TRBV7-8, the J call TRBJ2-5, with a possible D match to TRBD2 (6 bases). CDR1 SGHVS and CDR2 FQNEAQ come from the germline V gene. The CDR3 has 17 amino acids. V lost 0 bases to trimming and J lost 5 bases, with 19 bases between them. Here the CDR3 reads CASSLAGRFGGRETQYF. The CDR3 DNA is TGTGCCAGCAGCTTAGCCGGACGTTTCGGGGGTAGGGAGACCCAGTACTTC.

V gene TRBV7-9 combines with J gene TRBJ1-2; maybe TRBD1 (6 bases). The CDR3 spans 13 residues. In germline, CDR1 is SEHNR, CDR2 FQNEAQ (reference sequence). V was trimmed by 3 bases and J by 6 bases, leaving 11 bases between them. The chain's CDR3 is CASSLNGGNGYTF. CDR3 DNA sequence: TGTGCCAGCAGCTTGAACGGGGGCAATGGCTACACCTTC.

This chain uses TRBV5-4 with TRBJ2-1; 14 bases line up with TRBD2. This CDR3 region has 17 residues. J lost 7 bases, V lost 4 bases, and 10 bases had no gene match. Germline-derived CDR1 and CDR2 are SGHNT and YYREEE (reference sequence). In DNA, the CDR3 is TGTGCCAGCAGCCCTGGACTAGCGGGAGGTGTACGGAATGAGCAGTTCTTC. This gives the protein CASSPGLAGGVRNEQFF. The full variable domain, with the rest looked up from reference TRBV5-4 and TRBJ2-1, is ETGVTQSPTHLIKTRGQQVTLRCSSQSGHNTVSWYQQALGQGPQFIFQYYREEENGRGNFPPRFSGLQFPNYSSELNVNALELDDSALYLCASSPGLAGGVRNEQFFGPGTRLTVL.

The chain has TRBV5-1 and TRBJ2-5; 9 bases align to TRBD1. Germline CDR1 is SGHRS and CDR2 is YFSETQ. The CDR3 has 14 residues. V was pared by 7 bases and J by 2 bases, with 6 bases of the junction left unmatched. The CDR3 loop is CASGGQGTQETQYF. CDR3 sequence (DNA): TGCGCCAGCGGAGGACAGGGGACTCAAGAGACCCAGTACTTC. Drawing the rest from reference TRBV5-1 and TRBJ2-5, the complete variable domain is KAGVTQTPRYLIKTRGQQVTLSCSPISGHRSVSWYQQTPGQGLQFLFEYFSETQRNKGNFPGRFSGRQFSNSRSEMNVSTLELGDSALYLCASGGQGTQETQYFGPGTRLLVL.

The CDR3 bases are TGCGCCAGCAGCCAAGAGGCCCCTCTGGGACTATCATACGAGCAGTACTTC. It codes for CASSQEAPLGLSYEQYF. The V call is TRBV4-3, the J call TRBJ2-7; 7 bases map to TRBD2. V was pared by 0 bases and J by 4 bases, with 12 bases of the junction left unmatched. CDR3 size: 17 residues. Germline V gives CDR1 LGHNA, CDR2 YSLEER.

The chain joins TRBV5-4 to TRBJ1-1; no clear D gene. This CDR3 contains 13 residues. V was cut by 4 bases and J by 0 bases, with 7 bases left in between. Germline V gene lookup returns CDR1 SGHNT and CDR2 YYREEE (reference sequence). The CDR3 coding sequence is TGTGCCAGCAGCGTGACGTTGAACACTGAAGCTTTCTTT. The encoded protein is CASSVTLNTEAFF. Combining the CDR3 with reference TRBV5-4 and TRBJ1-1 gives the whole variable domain ETGVTQSPTHLIKTRGQQVTLRCSSQSGHNTVSWYQQALGQGPQFIFQYYREEENGRGNFPPRFSGLQFPNYSSELNVNALELDDSALYLCASSVTLNTEAFFGQGTRLTVV.

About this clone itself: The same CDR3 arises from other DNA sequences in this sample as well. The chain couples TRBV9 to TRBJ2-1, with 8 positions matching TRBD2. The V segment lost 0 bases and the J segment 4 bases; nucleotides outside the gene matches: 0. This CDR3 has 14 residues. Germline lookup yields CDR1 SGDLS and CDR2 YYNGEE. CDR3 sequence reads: CASSVASGYNEQFF. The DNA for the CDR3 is TGTGCCAGCAGCGTAGCTAGCGGGTACAATGAGCAGTTCTTC.

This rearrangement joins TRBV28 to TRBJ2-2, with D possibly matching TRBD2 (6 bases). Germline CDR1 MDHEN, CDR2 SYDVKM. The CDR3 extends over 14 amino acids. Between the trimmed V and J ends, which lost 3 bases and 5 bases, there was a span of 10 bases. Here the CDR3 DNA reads TGTGCCAGCAGTTTGGGGACTGAGACCGGGGAGCTGTTTTTT. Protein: CASSLGTETGELFF. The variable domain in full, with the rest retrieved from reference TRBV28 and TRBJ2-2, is DVKVTQSSRYLVKRTGEKVFLECVQDMDHENMFWYRQDPGLGLRLIYFSYDVKMKEKGDIPEGYSVSREKKERFSLILESASTNQTSMYLCASSLGTETGELFFGEGSRLTVL.

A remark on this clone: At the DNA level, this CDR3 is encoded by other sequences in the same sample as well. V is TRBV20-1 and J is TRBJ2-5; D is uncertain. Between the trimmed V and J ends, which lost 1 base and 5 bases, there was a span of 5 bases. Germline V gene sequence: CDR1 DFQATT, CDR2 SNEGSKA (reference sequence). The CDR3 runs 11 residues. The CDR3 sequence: CSARAWETQYF. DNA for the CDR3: TGCAGTGCTAGAGCCTGGGAGACCCAGTACTTC.

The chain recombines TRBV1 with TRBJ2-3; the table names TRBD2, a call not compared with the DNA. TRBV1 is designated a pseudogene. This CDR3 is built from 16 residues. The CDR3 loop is CTSSQDTRESTDTQYF. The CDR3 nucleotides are TGCACCAGCAGCCAAGATACGCGGGAGAGCACAGATACGCAGTATTTT.